A single sample gave rise to the 14 T cell receptor beta chains below, sequenced in a study of Graves' ophthalmopathy and Graves' hyperthyroidism. As the template, RNA transcripts were used to amplify TCR beta CDR3 regions. RT-PCR was first run with HTBI primers, then multiplex PCR in a second round. TCRdb independently ran MiXCR on the multiplex PCR reads; one entry per CDR3 protein. This table holds hundreds of thousands of distinct CDR3 sequences, approximately 40% found once. Material for sequencing was peripheral blood. The source is an adult man with Graves' ophthalmopathy.

This clonotype was seen repeatedly, ten times or more. The chain couples TRBV7-6 to TRBJ2-5; possibly TRBD1 for D (5 bases). This CDR3 has 12 amino acids. Between the trimmed V and J ends, which lost 8 bases and 2 bases, there was a span of 9 bases. Germline V gene sequence: CDR1 SGHVS, CDR2 FNYEAQ. CDR3 DNA: TGTGCCAGCCTGACAGAGCAAGAGACCCAGTACTTC. Residues: CASLTEQETQYF.

The CDR3 DNA follows: TGTGCCAGCAGTTACTGGGACAGTAGGGAAGCTTTCTTT. It yields the protein CASSYWDSREAFF. This sequence joins TRBV6-5 and TRBJ1-1; 7 bases are shared with TRBD1. V gave up 1 base and J gave up 8 bases; unmatched junction bases: 4. CDR3 length: 13 residues. CDR1 is MNHEY and CDR2 is SVGAGI in the germline V gene.

The chain combines TRBV12-3 or TRBV12-4 with TRBJ1-6, with a tentative D call TRBD1 (5 bases). The CDR3 covers 15 residues. Trimming stripped 7 bases from V and 9 bases from J, with 19 bases between. The CDR3, as DNA: TGTGCCAGCAATCTTGGGACCCCGGGGAGTTCACCCCTCCACTTT. Translation gives CASNLGTPGSSPLHF.

The gene calls are TRBV10-2 and TRBJ1-5; TRBD1 matches 7 bases. The CDR3 covers 13 residues. Germline V gives CDR1 WSHSY, CDR2 SAAADI. Trimming at V came to 6 bases and at J to 7 bases, leaving 6 bases not matched to a gene. CDR3 residues: CASSETGKQPQHF. The CDR3 nucleotides are TGCGCCAGCAGCGAGACAGGGAAGCAGCCCCAGCATTTT.

This clonotype was counted at least ten times. J is TRBJ1-4 and V is TRBV29-1; 7 bases align to TRBD1. The germline gives CDR1 SQVTM, CDR2 ANQGSEA. V lost 7 bases to trimming and J lost 4 bases; unmatched junction nucleotides: 6. This CDR3 has 13 residues. CDR3 sequence (DNA): TGCAGCGCGCCCGACAGGGATAATGAAAAACTGTTTTTT. This sequence encodes CSAPDRDNEKLFF.

This chain uses TRBV7-9 with TRBJ2-7; no definite D call. The V gene's germline CDR1 is SEHNR and CDR2 FQNEAQ (reference sequence). V shed 9 bases and J shed 1 base, with 4 bases lying between them. CDR3 length equals 10 residues. The CDR3 is CARTSYEQYF. CDR3 coding DNA: TGTGCCAGGACTTCCTACGAGCAGTACTTC. The variable domain in full, with the rest retrieved from reference TRBV7-9 and TRBJ2-7, is DTGVSQNPRHKITKRGQNVTFRCDPISEHNRLYWYRQTLGQGPEFLTYFQNEAQLEKSRLLSDRFSAERPKGSFSTLEIQRTEQGDSAMYLCARTSYEQYFGPGTRLTVT.

This clonotype was seen a few times. The chain joins TRBV14 to TRBJ2-5; perhaps TRBD2 as D (6 bases). V was shortened by 4 bases and J by 8 bases, with 17 bases between the two germline ends. Germline values: CDR1 SGHDN, CDR2 FVKESK. The CDR3 is 14 amino acids. The CDR3 DNA reads TGTGCCAGCAGCCCCTGGAGGGTAGCGTCTACCCAGTACTTC. As protein: CASSPWRVASTQYF. Supplemented by reference TRBV14 and TRBJ2-5, the full variable domain reads EAGVTQFPSHSVIEKGQTVTLRCDPISGHDNLYWYRRVMGKEIKFLLHFVKESKQDESGMPNNRFLAERTGGTYSTLKVQPAELEDSGVYFCASSPWRVASTQYFGPGTRLLVL.

The chain is built from TRBV6-5 and TRBJ2-5, with D possibly being TRBD1 (6 bases). The length of the CDR3 is 15 residues. Trimming removed 6 bases from V and 5 bases from J, with 19 bases in between. CDR1 MNHEY and CDR2 SVGAGI come from the germline V gene. CDR3 DNA: TGTGCCAGCAGCATGAGTACAGGGTCGGGTGAGACCCAGTACTTC. This gives the protein CASSMSTGSGETQYF.

This clonotype was found many times. The chain links TRBV7-9 to TRBJ1-1, with D tentatively TRBD1 (6 bases). The CDR3 contains 14 residues. Per the germline V gene, CDR1 is SEHNR and CDR2 is FQNEAQ (reference sequence). Trimming removed 3 bases at V and 2 bases at J, with 10 bases between. Written as DNA, the CDR3 is TGTGCCAGCAGCTTGCGACAGGTTAACACTGAAGCTTTCTTT. It codes for CASSLRQVNTEAFF.

This clonotype was picked up a small number of times. This chain connects TRBV20-1 to TRBJ2-5, with a possible D match to TRBD1 (6 bases). Trimming shortened V by 1 base and J by 2 bases, and 11 bases separated the two germline ends. The CDR3 runs to 14 residues. Germline V gene sequence: CDR1 DFQATT, CDR2 SNEGSKA (reference sequence). This chain's CDR3 is CSARAWTAQETQYF. CDR3 coding DNA: TGCAGTGCTAGAGCGTGGACAGCTCAAGAGACCCAGTACTTC.

The chain combines TRBV11-2 with TRBJ1-2; D gene ambiguous. Germline V gene sequence: CDR1 SGHAT, CDR2 FQNNGV. The V gene lost 5 bases and the J gene lost 4 bases, with 14 bases spanning the gap. The CDR3 loop spans 14 amino acids. The CDR3 sequence: CASSRIAGFYGYTF. For the CDR3, the DNA is TGTGCCAGCAGCAGAATAGCGGGGTTCTATGGCTACACCTTC.

There are a few counts of this clonotype. This chain uses TRBV5-8 with TRBJ1-5; 10 bases agree with TRBD1. The CDR3 spans 13 residues. Germline V gene data show CDR1 as SGHTS and CDR2 as YDEGEE. The V and J ends lost 4 bases and 8 bases, in that order; junction bases with no gene match: 3. CDR3 in DNA: TGTGCCAGCAGCGCCGGGACAGGGGAGCCCCAGCATTTT. Translation: CASSAGTGEPQHF.

The V call is TRBV20-1, the J call TRBJ2-7; D tentatively fits TRBD1 or TRBD2 (6 bases each). The germline CDR1 and CDR2 sequences are DFQATT and SNEGSKA (reference sequence). Trimming cost V 5 bases and J 6 bases, with 14 bases left between them. This CDR3 has 12 residues. The CDR3 DNA reads TGCAGTGCTGGAGTAGGGGGGCCCGAGCAGTACTTC. This encodes CSAGVGGPEQYF.

This rearrangement joins TRBV7-2 to TRBJ1-4; 8 nucleotides line up with TRBD1. The V segment lost 4 bases and the J segment 4 bases; nucleotides outside the gene matches: 8. Germline loops: CDR1 SGHTA, CDR2 FQGNSA. The CDR3 extends over 16 amino acids. CDR3 loop: CASSSSGQGSNEKLFF. As DNA, the CDR3 is TGTGCCAGCAGCTCGAGTGGACAGGGCAGTAATGAAAAACTGTTTTTT.